The clone carrying this TCR beta chain was counted at least ten times. Antigen specificity is unknown. This sample stems from a study of CD8 T cells in ankylosing spondylitis. The CDR3 covers 15 residues. The V and J ends lost 9 bases and 7 bases, in that order; junction bases with no gene match: 13. Per germline, CDR1 KGHDR and CDR2 SFDVKD. Scientists made TCR beta libraries using quantitative 5'-RACE with molecular barcodes. Each CDR3 protein gets one entry after TCRdb re-called the 5' RACE reads with MiXCR. The data show 250,000 to 400,000 distinct CDR3 sequences, roughly 10% seen once. Notes on the study in general: What seemed typical of ankylosing spondylitis blood was a TCR beta motif built from fewer than ten highly homologous variants. Reportedly, significant enrichment of disease-linked clones occurred in matched ankylosing spondylitis synovial fluid.

The chain recombines TRBV24-1 with TRBJ2-1; TRBD1 matches at 8 bases. The sample comprised blood, either unsorted or a sorted T cell fraction (not recorded which). This receptor was obtained from a female donor with ankylosing spondylitis or in good health (not recorded which). This CDR3 is CATEGQGELLNEQFF. The CDR3 nucleotides read TGTGCCACCGAAGGACAGGGAGAGTTGTTGAATGAGCAGTTCTTC.